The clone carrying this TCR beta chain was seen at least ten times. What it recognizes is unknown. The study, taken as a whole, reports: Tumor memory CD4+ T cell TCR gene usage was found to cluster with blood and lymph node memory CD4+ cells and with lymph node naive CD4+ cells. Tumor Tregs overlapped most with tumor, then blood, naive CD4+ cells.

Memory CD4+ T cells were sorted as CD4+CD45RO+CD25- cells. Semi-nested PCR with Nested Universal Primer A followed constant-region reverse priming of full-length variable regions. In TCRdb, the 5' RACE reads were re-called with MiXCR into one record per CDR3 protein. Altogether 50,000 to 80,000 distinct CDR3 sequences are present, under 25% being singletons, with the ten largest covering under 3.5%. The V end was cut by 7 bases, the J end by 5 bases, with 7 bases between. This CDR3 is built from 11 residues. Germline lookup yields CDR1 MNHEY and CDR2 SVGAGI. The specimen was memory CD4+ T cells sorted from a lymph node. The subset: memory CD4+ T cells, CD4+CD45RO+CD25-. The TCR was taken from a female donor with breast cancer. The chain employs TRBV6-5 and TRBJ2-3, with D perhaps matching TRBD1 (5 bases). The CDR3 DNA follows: TGTGCCAGCAAAGGGGAAGATACGCAGTATTTT. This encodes CASKGEDTQYF.